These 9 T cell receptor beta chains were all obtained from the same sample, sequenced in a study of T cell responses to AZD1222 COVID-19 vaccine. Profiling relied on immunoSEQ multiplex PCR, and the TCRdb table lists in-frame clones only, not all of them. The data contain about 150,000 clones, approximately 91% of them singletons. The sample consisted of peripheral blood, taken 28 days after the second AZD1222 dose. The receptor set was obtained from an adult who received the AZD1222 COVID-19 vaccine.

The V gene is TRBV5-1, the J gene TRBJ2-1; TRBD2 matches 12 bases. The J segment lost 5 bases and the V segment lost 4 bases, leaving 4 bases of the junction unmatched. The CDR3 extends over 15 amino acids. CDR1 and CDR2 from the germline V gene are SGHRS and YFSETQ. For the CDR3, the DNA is TGCGCCAGCAGCGTGGGACTAGCGGGCGACAATGAGCAGTTCTTC. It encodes CASSVGLAGDNEQFF.

CDR3 sequence (DNA): TGTGCCAGCAGCGGGGGGCTGACTAGCGGGTCCTACGAGCAGTACTTC. It specifies CASSGGLTSGSYEQYF. The chain carries TRBV7-9 and TRBJ2-7, with 10 bases lining up with TRBD2. Germline V lookup: CDR1 SEHNR, CDR2 FQNEAQ (reference sequence). The CDR3 loop spans 16 amino acids. Trimming cost V 5 bases and J 1 base; bases outside gene matches: 8.

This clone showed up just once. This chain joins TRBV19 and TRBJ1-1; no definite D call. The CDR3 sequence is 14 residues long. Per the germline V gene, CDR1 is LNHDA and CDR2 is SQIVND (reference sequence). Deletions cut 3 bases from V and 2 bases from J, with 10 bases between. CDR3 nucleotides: TGTGCCAGTAGTATCGGTACCGTAAACACTGAAGCTTTCTTT. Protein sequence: CASSIGTVNTEAFF.

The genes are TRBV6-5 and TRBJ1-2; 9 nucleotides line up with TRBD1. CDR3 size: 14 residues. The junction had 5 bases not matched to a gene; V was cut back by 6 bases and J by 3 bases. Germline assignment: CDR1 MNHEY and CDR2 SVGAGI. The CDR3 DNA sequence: TGTGCCAGCAGACGGACAGGGGACGACTATGGCTACACCTTC. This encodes CASRRTGDDYGYTF.

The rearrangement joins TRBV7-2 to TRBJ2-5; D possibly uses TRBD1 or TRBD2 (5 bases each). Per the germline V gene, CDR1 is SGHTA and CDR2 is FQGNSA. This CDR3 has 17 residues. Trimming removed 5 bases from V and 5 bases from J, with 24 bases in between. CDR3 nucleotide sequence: TGTGCCAGCAGCGTAGGACTGTGGTGGCAGGGCGGCGAGACCCAGTACTTC. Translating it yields CASSVGLWWQGGETQYF.

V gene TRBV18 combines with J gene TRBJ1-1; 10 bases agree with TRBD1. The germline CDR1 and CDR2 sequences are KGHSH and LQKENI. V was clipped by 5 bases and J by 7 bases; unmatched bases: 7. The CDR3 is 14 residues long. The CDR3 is CASSVRTGGIEAFF. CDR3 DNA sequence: TGTGCCAGCTCAGTCAGGACAGGGGGAATTGAAGCTTTCTTT. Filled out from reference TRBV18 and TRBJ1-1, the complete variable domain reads NAGVMQNPRHLVRRRGQEARLRCSPMKGHSHVYWYRQLPEEGLKFMVYLQKENIIDESGMPKERFSAEFPKEGPSILRIQQVVRGDSAAYFCASSVRTGGIEAFFGQGTRLTVV.

CDR3 region: CASTSRRGDTEAFF. CDR3 in DNA: TGCGCCAGCACCTCCAGGAGAGGCGACACTGAAGCTTTCTTT. The chain links TRBV5-1 to TRBJ1-1; no definite D call. CDR1 and CDR2 (germline): SGHRS, YFSETQ. This CDR3 has 14 residues. Trimming stripped 6 bases from V and 3 bases from J, with 15 bases between. The entire variable domain, with the rest obtained from reference TRBV5-1 and TRBJ1-1, is as follows: KAGVTQTPRYLIKTRGQQVTLSCSPISGHRSVSWYQQTPGQGLQFLFEYFSETQRNKGNFPGRFSGRQFSNSRSEMNVSTLELGDSALYLCASTSRRGDTEAFFGQGTRLTVV.

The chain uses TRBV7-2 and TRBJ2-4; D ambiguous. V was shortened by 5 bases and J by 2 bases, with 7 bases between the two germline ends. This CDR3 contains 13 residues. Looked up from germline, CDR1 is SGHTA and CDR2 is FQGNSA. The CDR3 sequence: CASSASTKNIQYF. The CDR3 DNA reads TGTGCCAGCAGCGCCTCTACCAAAAACATTCAGTACTTC.

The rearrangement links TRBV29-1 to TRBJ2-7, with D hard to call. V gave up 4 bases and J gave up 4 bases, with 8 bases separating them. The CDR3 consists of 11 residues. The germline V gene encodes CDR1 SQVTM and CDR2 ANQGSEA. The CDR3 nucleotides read TGCAGCGTTGGTGGCGTGTACGAGCAGTACTTC. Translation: CSVGGVYEQYF.